This is a list of T cell receptor beta chains from one sample in a study of shared clonotypes between healthy human individuals. Method: immunoSEQ multiplex PCR; TCRdb's copy keeps in-frame clones and lacks some. This table has 2 million to 2.5 million clones, more than 80% appearing once. The source material was naive CD4+ T cells from PBMCs. The source of these receptors is a man aged 18 to 29 in good health. Some clones in this sample may be carry-over from other donors' samples. Both conserved end residues are part of each CDR3. The order of the fields is J gene, V gene, CDR3 protein.

J: TRBJ1-4; V: TRBV28; CDR3: CASSPDRESGEKLFF
J: TRBJ2-7; V: TRBV6-5; CDR3: CASREISSYEQYF
J: TRBJ1-2; V: TRBV28; CDR3: CASSWGGTVNYGYTF
J: TRBJ1-4; V: TRBV9; CDR3: CASSVDESFNEKLFF
J: TRBJ2-3; V: TRBV7-3; CDR3: CASSLLAGASDTQYF
J: TRBJ2-2; V: TRBV5-4; CDR3: CASSRSGTDTGELFF
J: TRBJ2-1; V: TRBV9; CDR3: CASSVVAGVNNEQFF
J: TRBJ1-1; V: TRBV7-8; CDR3: CASSSPGQGNTEAFF
J: TRBJ2-2; V: TRBV7-2; CDR3: CASSTGLAGELFF
J: TRBJ2-3; V: TRBV25-1; CDR3: CASSGGGTDTQYF
J: TRBJ2-3; V: TRBV9; CDR3: CASSIIEGGGTQYF
J: TRBJ2-1; V: TRBV5-1; CDR3: CASSLAYLAGPNNEQFF
J: TRBJ1-5; V: TRBV6-6; CDR3: CASSGHSNQPQHF
J: TRBJ2-7; V: TRBV18; CDR3: CASSPSGANYEQYF
J: TRBJ2-7; V: TRBV5-4; CDR3: CASSPSGGSSYEQYF
J: TRBJ2-7; V: TRBV18; CDR3: CASSQPGVEQYF
J: TRBJ2-7; V: TRBV4-1; CDR3: CASSQVSVAYEQYF
J: TRBJ1-2; V: TRBV27; CDR3: CASRWTGSDGYTF
J: TRBJ2-1; V: TRBV5-1; CDR3: CASSLGLATYNEQFF
J: TRBJ1-5; V: TRBV15; CDR3: CATSRDGVPQHF
J: TRBJ1-3; V: TRBV28; CDR3: CASSLPGPQSSGNTIYF
J: TRBJ1-3; V: TRBV7-2; CDR3: CASSLEGGRAGNTIYF
J: TRBJ1-4; V: TRBV5-1; CDR3: CASSSKTGANEKLFF
J: TRBJ1-5; V: TRBV11-2; CDR3: CASSGQFGPQHF
J: TRBJ1-5; V: TRBV11-2; CDR3: CASRQGQAPVAQPQHF
J: TRBJ1-1; V: TRBV5-8; CDR3: CASSLDTLRTEAFF
J: TRBJ2-4; V: TRBV7-2; CDR3: CASSLGQGASKNIQYF
J: TRBJ2-1; V: TRBV5-1; CDR3: CASSLDSGRGSNEQFF
J: TRBJ2-7; V: TRBV19; CDR3: CASSEFTGAPGYEQYF
J: TRBJ2-7; V: TRBV5-1; CDR3: CASSLPRGVADEQYF
J: TRBJ2-6; V: TRBV28; CDR3: CASSLMIGTGSSGANVLTF
J: TRBJ1-2; V: TRBV27; CDR3: CASSLSYSNYGYTF
J: TRBJ2-7; V: TRBV28; CDR3: CASSSPRVFEAYEQYF
J: TRBJ2-1; V: TRBV9; CDR3: CASSVGPPGLAGNNEQFF
J: TRBJ2-3; V: TRBV2; CDR3: CASSEAGWTDTQYF
J: TRBJ2-1; V: TRBV5-1; CDR3: CASSLYGIPPLEFF
J: TRBJ2-5; V: TRBV4-2; CDR3: CASSQAGTTKTQYF
J: TRBJ2-1; V: TRBV7-8; CDR3: CASRIRSGAPGEQFF
J: TRBJ2-5; V: TRBV6-1; CDR3: CASSGMGRETQYF
J: TRBJ1-4; V: TRBV5-1; CDR3: CASSLETGGSEKLFF
J: TRBJ2-1; V: TRBV12-5; CDR3: CASGFGGVGDEQFF
J: TRBJ1-4; V: TRBV7-7; CDR3: CASSLGAGLDEKLFF
J: TRBJ2-7; V: TRBV30; CDR3: CARSRHDYSYEQYF
J: TRBJ2-3; V: TRBV5-1; CDR3: CASSLGREPKVTDTQYF
J: TRBJ1-2; V: TRBV28; CDR3: CASRLPGQGGYTF
J: TRBJ2-2; V: TRBV5-1; CDR3: CASSRVEITGELFF
J: TRBJ2-5; V: TRBV29-1; CDR3: CSVARSSGETQYF
J: TRBJ2-1; V: TRBV10-1; CDR3: CASSPWTSGASYNEQFF
J: TRBJ2-3; V: TRBV7-3; CDR3: CASSLAGGADTQYF
J: TRBJ2-7; V: TRBV4-1; CDR3: CASSQGLAGGKNPHEQYF
J: TRBJ2-7; V: TRBV11-2; CDR3: CASSWGTSGAF